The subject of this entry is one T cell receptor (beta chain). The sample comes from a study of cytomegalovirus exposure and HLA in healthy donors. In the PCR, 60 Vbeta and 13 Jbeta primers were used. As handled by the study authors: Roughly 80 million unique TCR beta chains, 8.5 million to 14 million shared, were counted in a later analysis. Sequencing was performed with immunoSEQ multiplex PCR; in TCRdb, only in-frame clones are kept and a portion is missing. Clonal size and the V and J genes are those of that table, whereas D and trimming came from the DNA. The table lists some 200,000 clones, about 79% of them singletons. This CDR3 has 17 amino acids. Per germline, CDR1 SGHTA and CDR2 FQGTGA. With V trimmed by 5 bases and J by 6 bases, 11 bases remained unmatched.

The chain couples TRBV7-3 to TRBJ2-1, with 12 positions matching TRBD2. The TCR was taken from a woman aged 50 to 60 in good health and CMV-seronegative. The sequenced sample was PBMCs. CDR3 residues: CASSPSSRTSGVNEQFF. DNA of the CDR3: TGTGCCAGCAGCCCATCATCTCGGACTAGCGGGGTCAATGAGCAGTTCTTC.